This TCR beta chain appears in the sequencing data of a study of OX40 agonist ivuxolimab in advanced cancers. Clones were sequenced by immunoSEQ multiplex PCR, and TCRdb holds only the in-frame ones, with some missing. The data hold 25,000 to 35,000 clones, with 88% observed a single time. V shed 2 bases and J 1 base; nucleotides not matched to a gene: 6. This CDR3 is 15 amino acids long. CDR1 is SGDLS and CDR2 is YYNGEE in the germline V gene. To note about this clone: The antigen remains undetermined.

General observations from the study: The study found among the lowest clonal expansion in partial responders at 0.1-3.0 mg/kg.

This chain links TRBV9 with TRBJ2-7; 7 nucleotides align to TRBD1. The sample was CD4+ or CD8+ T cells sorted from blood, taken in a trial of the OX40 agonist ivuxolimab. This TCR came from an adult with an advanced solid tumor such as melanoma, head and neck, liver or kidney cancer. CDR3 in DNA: TGTGCCAGCAGCGTCGGGACAGCGACATCCTACGAGCAGTACTTC. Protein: CASSVGTATSYEQYF.